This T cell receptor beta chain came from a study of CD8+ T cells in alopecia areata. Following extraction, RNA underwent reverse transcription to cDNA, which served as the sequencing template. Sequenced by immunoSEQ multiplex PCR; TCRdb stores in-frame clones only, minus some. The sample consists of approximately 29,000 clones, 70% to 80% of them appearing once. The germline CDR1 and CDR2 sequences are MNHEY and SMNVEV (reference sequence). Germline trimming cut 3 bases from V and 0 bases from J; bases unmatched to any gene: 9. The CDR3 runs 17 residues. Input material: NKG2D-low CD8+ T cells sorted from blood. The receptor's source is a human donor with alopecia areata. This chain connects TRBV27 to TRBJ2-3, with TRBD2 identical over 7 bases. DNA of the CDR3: TGTGCCAGCAGTTTCCTTCTAGCGGCTACTAGCACAGATACGCAGTATTTT. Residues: CASSFLLAATSTDTQYF.